Shown below are 24 T cell receptor beta chains from a single sample sequenced in a study of long-term antiretroviral therapy in people with HIV. The libraries were made with immunoSEQ v3.0 at survey level. The assay was immunoSEQ multiplex PCR, and TCRdb's table has in-frame clones only and misses some. Of about 28,000 clones listed, roughly nine tenths are singletons. The sequenced sample was unsorted PBMCs, obtained 3.1 years after starting antiretroviral therapy. These receptors originate from a man between 18 and 29 years old with HIV.

The chain combines TRBV29-1 with TRBJ1-1; D is undetermined. Germline CDR1 reads SQVTM; CDR2 reads ANQGSEA. The CDR3 covers 12 residues. The V end lost 6 bases, the J end lost 8 bases, and 16 bases lay between the germline ends. CDR3 region: CSVLQYDGEAFF. In DNA form, the CDR3 reads TGCAGCGTCCTGCAGTATGACGGCGAAGCTTTCTTT.

The chain employs TRBV13 and TRBJ2-7; D call uncertain. Germline V lookup: CDR1 PRHDT, CDR2 FYEKMQ (reference sequence). Trimming removed 8 bases at V and 0 bases at J, with 14 bases between. The CDR3 has 14 residues. The CDR3 DNA follows: TGTGCCAGCCGCCTCCACGCCTCCTCCTACGAGCAGTACTTC. Protein sequence: CASRLHASSYEQYF.

CDR3 amino acids: CASSPGGSGPLFGTQYF. The CDR3 DNA follows: TGCGCCAGCAGCCCGGGGGGTAGTGGGCCGTTGTTCGGGACCCAGTACTTC. The V and J genes are TRBV5-1 and TRBJ2-5; 7 positions match TRBD2. The CDR3 spans 17 residues. With 4 bases clipped from V and 7 bases from J, the junction kept 19 bases outside the gene matches. Germline values: CDR1 SGHRS, CDR2 YFSETQ.

The J gene is TRBJ2-7, the V gene TRBV11-3, with D perhaps assigned TRBD1 or TRBD2 (5 bases each). This CDR3 region has 10 residues. The germline CDR1 and CDR2 sequences are SGHNT and YENEEA. V lost 7 bases, J lost 6 bases, and 7 bases lay in between. The CDR3 coding sequence is TGTGCCAGCATTGGGGGCGAGCAGTACTTC. As protein: CASIGGEQYF.

The chain is built from TRBV2 and TRBJ2-5, with 7 bases that match TRBD2. The junction had 3 bases not matched to a gene; V was cut back by 4 bases and J by 7 bases. The germline V gene encodes CDR1 SNHLY and CDR2 FYNNEI. This CDR3 region has 12 residues. The CDR3: CASSGGGGTQYF. DNA for the CDR3: TGTGCCAGCAGTGGGGGGGGAGGGACCCAGTACTTC.

The chain has TRBV2 and TRBJ2-7; possible D gene TRBD2, 6 bases. This CDR3 has 13 residues. Germline values: CDR1 SNHLY, CDR2 FYNNEI. With 4 bases removed from V and 6 bases from J, the gap between germline ends came to 13 bases. This CDR3 is CASSGWGGGEQYF. CDR3 DNA sequence: TGTGCCAGCAGTGGTTGGGGAGGTGGCGAGCAGTACTTC. The whole variable domain, filled in from reference TRBV2 and TRBJ2-7, reads EPEVTQTPSHQVTQMGQEVILRCVPISNHLYFYWYRQILGQKVEFLVSFYNNEISEKSEIFDDQFSVERPDGSNFTLKIRSTKLEDSAMYFCASSGWGGGEQYFGPGTRLTVT.

This rearrangement joins TRBV7-3 to TRBJ2-3; possible D gene TRBD1, 5 bases. Germline CDR1 and CDR2: SGHTA and FQGTGA. This CDR3 region has 12 residues. V lost 8 bases to trimming and J lost 1 base, with 7 bases between them. The CDR3 sequence: CASGAGTDTQYF. The CDR3 coding sequence is TGTGCCAGCGGGGCTGGCACAGATACGCAGTATTTT.

This rearrangement joins TRBV7-2 to TRBJ1-3; D might be TRBD1 (5 bases). The CDR3 is made up of 14 amino acids. In germline, CDR1 is SGHTA, CDR2 FQGNSA. Trimming stripped 7 bases from V and 2 bases from J, with 12 bases between. CDR3 coding DNA: TGTGCCAGCACGCTCGGGGGGGCTGGAAACACCATATATTTT. This sequence encodes CASTLGGAGNTIYF.

The chain carries TRBV4-3 and TRBJ2-1, with TRBD2 as a possible D gene (5 bases). The CDR3 has 15 amino acids. With 4 bases removed from V and 7 bases from J, the gap between germline ends came to 17 bases. Germline V gives CDR1 LGHNA, CDR2 YSLEER. The CDR3 region is CASSPYSGRGNEQFF. The CDR3 coding sequence is TGCGCCAGCAGCCCTTACAGCGGTCGAGGAAATGAGCAGTTCTTC.

V gene TRBV5-1 combines with J gene TRBJ2-1, with a weak D call TRBD1 (6 bases). The V end lost 0 bases, the J end lost 6 bases, and 13 bases lay between the germline ends. CDR1 is SGHRS, CDR2 YFSETQ, per germline. There are 15 residues in the CDR3. The CDR3 coding sequence is TGCGCCAGCAGCTTGGCTACAGGGCAGGGCAATGAGCAGTTCTTC. This sequence encodes CASSLATGQGNEQFF.

The V and J genes are TRBV19 and TRBJ2-7, with TRBD1 as a possible D gene (6 bases). Germline CDR1 reads LNHDA; CDR2 reads SQIVND (reference sequence). CDR3 length: 14 amino acids. V lost 5 bases and J 3 bases, leaving 14 bases between the germline ends. In DNA form, the CDR3 reads TGTGCCAGTAGTGTAACAGGGTCGGACTACGAGCAGTACTTC. Protein sequence: CASSVTGSDYEQYF.

This chain uses TRBV2 with TRBJ1-5, with TRBD1 matching 7 bases. Trimming at V came to 4 bases and at J to 3 bases, leaving 3 bases not matched to a gene. Per the germline V gene, CDR1 is SNHLY and CDR2 is FYNNEI. CDR3 length: 14 amino acids. CDR3 sequence reads: CASSAGTVNQPQHF. CDR3 nucleotides: TGTGCCAGCAGTGCGGGGACAGTCAATCAGCCCCAGCATTTT.

The chain uses TRBV21-1 and TRBJ1-5. TRBV21-1 is classified as a pseudogene. CDR3 size: 14 residues. The CDR3 nucleotides are TGTGCCAGCAGCGCCATCCTGGTGGGGATTCTACAGCATTTT. This codes for CASSAILVGILQHF.

The chain uses TRBV29-1 and TRBJ2-2, with TRBD1 identical over 10 bases. Trimming cost V 4 bases and J 0 bases; bases outside gene matches: 2. Germline V gene sequence: CDR1 SQVTM, CDR2 ANQGSEA. The length of the CDR3 is 15 residues. The CDR3: CSVAGTGANTGELFF. CDR3 nucleotides: TGCAGCGTTGCTGGGACAGGGGCGAACACCGGGGAGCTGTTTTTT.

A few counts support this clone. This chain uses TRBV4-1 with TRBJ2-1; no reliable D call. Germline CDR1 is MGHRA and CDR2 is YSYEKL. With 4 bases removed from V and 7 bases from J, the gap between germline ends came to 8 bases. This CDR3 is 12 amino acids long. For the CDR3, the DNA is TGCGCCAGCAGCCCCACAGTAAATGAGCAGTTCTTC. Translating gives CASSPTVNEQFF.

The V call is TRBV4-1, the J call TRBJ2-5; TRBD2 matches 7 bases. The CDR3 sequence is 14 residues long. Looked up from germline, CDR1 is MGHRA and CDR2 is YSYEKL. Germline trimming cut 4 bases from V and 2 bases from J; bases unmatched to any gene: 4. CDR3 sequence: CASSRGSGQETQYF. The CDR3 nucleotides read TGCGCCAGCAGCCGCGGGAGCGGGCAAGAGACCCAGTACTTC.

The chain recombines TRBV29-1 with TRBJ2-2, with D possibly being TRBD2 (5 bases). The germline CDR1 and CDR2 sequences are SQVTM and ANQGSEA. The CDR3 covers 12 residues. The germline V and J ends were trimmed by 6 bases and 4 bases, with 9 bases remaining between them. Here the CDR3 reads CSVRAGTGELFF. As DNA, the CDR3 is TGCAGCGTAAGGGCGGGCACCGGGGAGCTGTTTTTT.

This clone has just a few counts. V usage is TRBV7-9 and J usage is TRBJ2-7, with 9 bases matching TRBD1. Germline V gene sequence: CDR1 SEHNR, CDR2 FQNEAQ (reference sequence). The ends lost 10 bases at V and 1 base at J; junction bases unmatched: 8. There are 14 residues in the CDR3. CDR3 coding DNA: TGTGCCACCTTAGGGACAGGGCCATCCTACGAGCAGTACTTC. Amino acids: CATLGTGPSYEQYF.

This CDR3 is CASSSGANTGELFF. The CDR3 DNA sequence: TGTGCCAGTAGTAGCGGGGCGAACACCGGGGAGCTGTTTTTT. This rearrangement joins TRBV19 to TRBJ2-2; TRBD2 is a possible D gene (6 bases). The CDR3 is 14 amino acids. The V end was cut by 4 bases, the J end by 0 bases, with 6 bases between. Germline V CDR1 and CDR2: LNHDA, SQIVND (reference sequence).

This chain connects TRBV30 to TRBJ2-5; 12 nucleotides match TRBD2. After removal of 4 bases from V and 5 bases from J, the junction contained 5 bases not matched to a gene. The germline gives CDR1 GTSNPN, CDR2 SVGIG (reference sequence). This CDR3 has 14 residues. The CDR3 bases are TGTGCCTGGACGACTAGCGGGAGAGCGGAGACCCAGTACTTC. Translated: CAWTTSGRAETQYF. Together with reference TRBV30 and TRBJ2-5, the CDR3 gives the full variable domain: SQTIHQWPATLVQPVGSPLSLECTVEGTSNPNLYWYRQAAGRGLQLLFYSVGIGQISSEVPQNLSASRPQDRQFILSSKKLLLSDSGFYLCAWTTSGRAETQYFGPGTRLLVL.

The chain couples TRBV25-1 to TRBJ1-1; TRBD1 is a possible D gene (6 bases). The CDR3 is made up of 16 amino acids. The V end lost 0 bases, the J end lost 4 bases, and 15 bases lay between the germline ends. Looked up from germline, CDR1 is MGHDK and CDR2 is SYGVNS. For the CDR3, the DNA is TGTGCCAGCAGTGAATACCCGGGGGGCCCTCGCACTGAAGCTTTCTTT. This gives the protein CASSEYPGGPRTEAFF. The full variable domain, completed using reference TRBV25-1 and TRBJ1-1, is EADIYQTPRYLVIGTGKKITLECSQTMGHDKMYWYQQDPGMELHLIHYSYGVNSTEKGDLSSESTVSRIRTEHFPLTLESARPSHTSQYLCASSEYPGGPRTEAFFGQGTRLTVV.

This chain joins TRBV11-1 and TRBJ2-1, with 10 bases fitting TRBD2. CDR1 is SGHAT and CDR2 is FQDESV in the germline V gene (reference sequence). The CDR3 loop spans 15 amino acids. Trimming took 6 bases from V and 5 from J; bases not matched to a gene: 7. The CDR3 here is CASSPGTSVHNEQFF. Written as DNA, the CDR3 is TGTGCCAGCAGTCCCGGGACTAGCGTACACAATGAGCAGTTCTTC.

In DNA form, the CDR3 reads TGTGCCAGTAGTATAGATTTAGAGACAAGGGACACAGATACGCAGTATTTT. It translates to CASSIDLETRDTDTQYF. This chain connects TRBV19 to TRBJ2-3; D unclear. The V end lost 0 bases, the J end lost 2 bases, and 15 bases lay between the germline ends. CDR3 length: 17 residues. The germline V gene encodes CDR1 LNHDA and CDR2 SQIVND (reference sequence). The full variable domain, with the rest looked up from reference TRBV19 and TRBJ2-3, is DGGITQSPKYLFRKEGQNVTLSCEQNLNHDAMYWYRQDPGQGLRLIYYSQIVNDFQKGDIAEGYSVSREKKESFPLTVTSAQKNPTAFYLCASSIDLETRDTDTQYFGPGTRLTVL.

The chain couples TRBV29-1 to TRBJ2-6, with D unresolved. The V end was cut by 5 bases, the J end by 0 bases, with 8 bases between. This CDR3 contains 14 residues. CDR1 is SQVTM and CDR2 is ANQGSEA in the germline V gene. CDR3 residues: CSVRYPSGANVLTF. CDR3 DNA: TGCAGCGTTAGGTACCCCTCTGGGGCCAACGTCCTGACTTTC.